The 31 T cell receptor beta chains presented below share a single source sample, sequenced in a study of blood T cells in healthy people across ages. The second PCR ran roughly 6 to 11 cycles with a sample-barcoded 5' primer and J-beta primers. One entry per CDR3 protein results from TCRdb running MiXCR on the 5' RACE reads. The data hold about 650,000 distinct CDR3 sequences, with about 34% observed a single time. The sequencing sample was made of blood. These receptors all come from a woman older than 75 in good health.

Many counts were recorded for this clonotype. This chain connects TRBV7-2 to TRBJ1-2; possibly TRBD1 for D (5 bases). The CDR3 covers 11 residues. The germline CDR1 and CDR2 sequences are SGHTA and FQGNSA. Trimming took 1 base from V and 10 from J, leaving 7 bases between them. As DNA, the CDR3 is TGTGCCAGCAGCTTAGGGACATCCTACACCTTC. It is translated as CASSLGTSYTF.

The chain uses TRBV6-2 or TRBV6-3 and TRBJ2-1; TRBD1 matches at 7 bases. This CDR3 comprises 17 residues. V was clipped by 6 bases and J by 10 bases; unmatched bases: 21. The germline V gene encodes CDR1 MNHEY and CDR2 SVGEGT. CDR3 nucleotide sequence: TGTGCCAGCAGCGCAGACATGACAGGGACGCTTTCCTACGAGCAGTTCTTC. This gives the protein CASSADMTGTLSYEQFF.

This clonotype was detected ten times or more. The V call is TRBV5-1, the J call TRBJ2-5; possible D gene TRBD2, 7 bases. The J call may be wrong; the DNA end is better matched by TRBJ2-7. The CDR3 length is 16 residues. CDR1 SGHRS and CDR2 YFSETQ come from the germline V gene. CDR3: CASSLGGGPSFDEQYF. The CDR3 nucleotides read TGCGCCAGCAGCTTAGGGGGGGGGCCTAGTTTTGACGAGCAGTACTTC.

This sequence joins TRBV2 and TRBJ1-2; 9 nucleotides match TRBD1. Germline CDR1 reads SNHLY; CDR2 reads FYNNEI. This CDR3 comprises 14 residues. V was clipped by 7 bases and J by 6 bases; unmatched bases: 9. CDR3 residues: CASTIIGQGNGYTF. The CDR3 region has the DNA TGTGCCAGCACCATCATCGGACAGGGGAATGGCTACACCTTC. The full variable domain, completed using reference TRBV2 and TRBJ1-2, is EPEVTQTPSHQVTQMGQEVILRCVPISNHLYFYWYRQILGQKVEFLVSFYNNEISEKSEIFDDQFSVERPDGSNFTLKIRSTKLEDSAMYFCASTIIGQGNGYTFGSGTRLTVV.

The rearrangement uses TRBV7-2 and TRBJ1-1, with TRBD1 matching over 7 bases. Trimming removed 2 bases from V and 4 bases from J; junction bases left unmatched: 10. Germline assignment: CDR1 SGHTA and CDR2 FQGNSA. This CDR3 has 16 residues. This CDR3 reads CASSLLGGGSVTEAFF. The CDR3 bases are TGTGCCAGCAGCTTACTAGGGGGCGGGTCAGTCACTGAAGCTTTCTTT. Full variable domain (missing parts from reference TRBV7-2 and TRBJ1-1): GAGVSQSPSNKVTEKGKDVELRCDPISGHTALYWYRQSLGQGLEFLIYFQGNSAPDKSGLPSDRFSAERTGGSVSTLTIQRTQQEDSAVYLCASSLLGGGSVTEAFFGQGTRLTVV.

This clonotype appeared a few times. The chain uses TRBV18 and TRBJ2-1, with 7 positions matching TRBD1. The CDR3 extends over 13 amino acids. CDR1 and CDR2 (germline): KGHSH, LQKENI. The V and J ends lost 4 bases and 13 bases, in that order; junction bases with no gene match: 10. DNA of the CDR3: TGTGCCAGCTCACAGGGACAGCAAGAGACCCAGTTCTTC. This codes for CASSQGQQETQFF.

This clonotype has a count of ten or more. The chain employs TRBV7-3 and TRBJ2-3, with 7 bases lining up with TRBD2. There are 14 residues in the CDR3. CDR1 is SGHTA and CDR2 is FQGTGA in the germline V gene. The trim removed 3 bases at V and 2 bases at J, leaving 2 bases unmatched. CDR3 nucleotides: TGTGCCAGCAGCTTCGGGACTACCACAGATACGCAGTATTTT. The encoded protein is CASSFGTTTDTQYF. Full variable domain (missing parts from reference TRBV7-3 and TRBJ2-3): GAGVSQTPSNKVTEKGKYVELRCDPISGHTALYWYRQSLGQGPEFLIYFQGTGAADDSGLPNDRFFAVRPEGSVSTLKIQRTERGDSAVYLCASSFGTTTDTQYFGPGTRLTVL.

This clonotype was counted many times. The V gene is TRBV7-3, the J gene TRBJ2-1, with a weak D call TRBD2 (5 bases). The germline V gene has CDR1 SGHTA and CDR2 FQGTGA. The CDR3 spans 12 residues. The V and J ends lost 0 bases and 9 bases respectively, with 6 bases between them. The CDR3 protein is CASSLTGSEQFF. CDR3 sequence (DNA): TGTGCCAGCAGCTTAACGGGGAGTGAGCAGTTCTTC.

The V and J genes are TRBV6-1 and TRBJ2-3; 9 nucleotides align to TRBD2. Losses at the gene ends were 0 bases for V and 2 bases for J; bases not matched to a gene: 9. The CDR3 runs 18 residues. The germline CDR1 and CDR2 sequences are MNHNS and SASEGT. CDR3: CASSEAVTSGDITDTQYF. The DNA of the CDR3 is TGTGCCAGCAGTGAAGCCGTGACTAGCGGAGATATCACAGATACGCAGTATTTT.

This clonotype showed up just a few times. The genes are TRBV7-2 and TRBJ2-7, with 10 positions matching TRBD2. This CDR3 comprises 17 residues. The V segment lost 1 base and the J segment 12 bases; nucleotides outside the gene matches: 18. CDR1 SGHTA and CDR2 FQGNSA come from the germline V gene. The CDR3 DNA is TGTGCCAGCAGCTTAGATTTAGCGGGGGGTGTACAGGAGACCCGGTACTTC. It codes for CASSLDLAGGVQETRYF.

This clonotype showed up many times. This may stem from a read error, because a much larger clone lies one nucleotide away. DNA of the CDR3: TGTGCCAGCAGCGCTGACTACTCCTACAATGAGCAGTACTTC. Its protein product is CASSADYSYNEQYF. The V and J genes are TRBV7-2 and TRBJ2-1; TRBD2 might be the D (5 bases). Near its end, the DNA agrees better with TRBJ2-7, so the J call may be wrong. The CDR3 spans 14 residues. Germline V gives CDR1 SGHTA, CDR2 FQGNSA.

This clonotype was found a few times. CDR3 residues: CASSTDRGPNQPQHF. The DNA for the CDR3 is TGTGCCAGCAGTACGGACAGGGGGCCAAATCAGCCCCAGCATTTT. J is TRBJ1-5 and V is TRBV6-2 or TRBV6-3; the match to TRBD1 covers 11 bases. Losses at the gene ends were 5 bases for V and 4 bases for J; bases not matched to a gene: 4. CDR1 is MNHEY, CDR2 SVGEGT, per germline. The CDR3 runs 15 residues.

This clonotype was seen more than once but under ten times. The rearrangement links TRBV20-1 to TRBJ2-7; 9 positions agree with TRBD2. J lost 7 bases, V lost 3 bases, and 16 bases had no gene match. Germline lookup yields CDR1 DFQATT and CDR2 SNEGSKA (reference sequence). The CDR3 extends over 16 amino acids. In nucleotides, the CDR3 is TGCAGTGCTAGGCCCCTAGCGGGACTCCCTCGGAATGAGCAGTACTTC. Residues: CSARPLAGLPRNEQYF.

This clonotype was observed many times. The chain couples TRBV7-2 to TRBJ2-1; the D is unclear. CDR1 and CDR2 (germline): SGHTA, FQGNSA. V lost 5 bases to trimming and J lost 7 bases, with 6 bases between them. The CDR3 consists of 11 residues. The CDR3: CASSQGNEQFF. DNA of the CDR3: TGTGCCAGCAGCCAAGGAAATGAGCAGTTCTTC.

This clonotype showed up just a few times. The chain couples TRBV19 to TRBJ2-3; 10 bases are a match to TRBD1. V lost 4 bases to trimming and J lost 0 bases; unmatched junction nucleotides: 7. The CDR3 is 17 amino acids. The germline V gene has CDR1 LNHDA and CDR2 SQIVND (reference sequence). The CDR3 DNA is TGTGCCAGTAGTACGGGACAGGGGACCACTAGCACAGATACGCAGTATTTT. Its protein product is CASSTGQGTTSTDTQYF.

This chain joins TRBV30 and TRBJ1-2; 7 bases map to TRBD1. Germline CDR1 and CDR2: GTSNPN and SVGIG (reference sequence). Trimming cost V 3 bases and J 6 bases; bases outside gene matches: 7. The CDR3 has 13 residues. In DNA form, the CDR3 reads TGTGCCTGGAGGAAAGGACAGGATCATGGCTACACCTTC. Its protein is CAWRKGQDHGYTF.

This clonotype was found a few times. A much larger clone sits a single nucleotide away, making a read error possible. The V gene is TRBV20-1, the J gene TRBJ2-5; 13 bases agree with TRBD2. There are 12 residues in the CDR3. CDR1 and CDR2 (germline): DFQATT, SNEGSKA (reference sequence). The CDR3 DNA follows: TGCAGGGGACTAGCGGGGAGAGAGACCCAGTACTTC. Its protein product is CRGLAGRETQYF.

The chain has TRBV3-1 and TRBJ2-1, with 7 bases aligning to TRBD1. After removal of 4 bases from V and 8 bases from J, the junction contained 8 bases not matched to a gene. CDR3 length: 14 residues. CDR1 and CDR2 (germline): LGHDT, YNNKEL (reference sequence). As DNA, the CDR3 is TGTGCCAGCAGCCGCCAGGGGGTCGACGATGAGCAGTTCTTC. Translation gives CASSRQGVDDEQFF.

In its sample, this clonotype was seen many times. In DNA form, the CDR3 reads TGTGCCTCTGGGGGACAGCCCCAGCATTTT. This sequence encodes CASGGQPQHF. The V call is TRBV6-6, the J call TRBJ1-5; D might be TRBD1 (5 bases). This CDR3 comprises 10 residues. Germline CDR1 and CDR2: MNHNY and SVGAGI (reference sequence). The V end was cut by 11 bases, the J end by 7 bases, with 9 bases between.

This clonotype was seen at least ten times. The chain joins TRBV4-3 to TRBJ2-1; D is perhaps TRBD1 or TRBD2 (6 bases each). The CDR3 extends over 18 amino acids. Looked up from germline, CDR1 is LGHNA and CDR2 is YSLEER. V was trimmed by 2 bases and J by 6 bases, leaving 23 bases between them. The CDR3: CASSQLGISMGGPNEQFF. The CDR3 coding sequence is TGCGCCAGCAGCCAATTAGGGATTTCTATGGGGGGCCCCAATGAGCAGTTCTTC.

V usage is TRBV7-2 and J usage is TRBJ2-1; TRBD2 might be the D (5 bases). The CDR3 has 16 amino acids. Trimming shortened V by 1 base and J by 0 bases, and 10 bases separated the two germline ends. Germline V lookup: CDR1 SGHTA, CDR2 FQGNSA. CDR3 bases: TGTGCCAGCAGCTTAGTTGGGAGTATCTCCTACAATGAGCAGTTCTTC. Translated, it gives CASSLVGSISYNEQFF. The whole variable domain, filled in from reference TRBV7-2 and TRBJ2-1, reads GAGVSQSPSNKVTEKGKDVELRCDPISGHTALYWYRQSLGQGLEFLIYFQGNSAPDKSGLPSDRFSAERTGGSVSTLTIQRTQQEDSAVYLCASSLVGSISYNEQFFGPGTRLTVL.

This clonotype occurred many times. J is TRBJ1-2 and V is TRBV6-6, with a weak D call TRBD1 (5 bases). This CDR3 comprises 13 residues. CDR1 is MNHNY, CDR2 SVGAGI, per germline (reference sequence). The V and J ends lost 7 bases and 1 base respectively, with 10 bases between them. In nucleotides, the CDR3 is TGTGCCAGCAAAAAACAGGATAACTATGGCTACACCTTC. Its translation: CASKKQDNYGYTF.

This clonotype came up a few times. The chain couples TRBV6-5 to TRBJ1-5; possible D gene TRBD1, 6 bases. This CDR3 region has 14 residues. V was pared by 9 bases and J by 0 bases, with 12 bases between. From germline, CDR1 is MNHEY and CDR2 SVGAGI. The CDR3 sequence is CASRTVYSNQPQHF. CDR3 nucleotide sequence: TGTGCCAGTCGGACAGTTTATAGCAATCAGCCCCAGCATTTT.

This clonotype was counted many times. The V call is TRBV20-1, the J call TRBJ2-7; D is ambiguous. There are 12 residues in the CDR3. CDR1 is DFQATT and CDR2 is SNEGSKA in the germline V gene (reference sequence). CDR3 in DNA: TGCAGCGGCACAGACCATAACTACGAGCAGTACTTC. The encoded protein is CSGTDHNYEQYF.

Note on this clonotype: Given a much more abundant clone one base away, this may be a read error. The chain uses TRBV7-2 and TRBJ2-1; TRBD1 aligns across 7 bases. V shed 4 bases, J shed 7 bases, and the junction held 7 bases outside the gene matches. Germline CDR1 and CDR2: SGHTA and FQGNSA. The CDR3 is 14 amino acids. The CDR3 loop is CASSSTHRGNEQFF. DNA for the CDR3: TGTGCCAGCAGCTCGACGCACAGGGGTAATGAGCAGTTCTTC.

This clonotype was detected ten times or more. V and J are TRBV29-1 and TRBJ1-1; D is unclear. The V gene lost 7 bases and the J gene lost 0 bases, with 3 bases spanning the gap. This CDR3 is 10 amino acids long. Germline values: CDR1 SQVTM, CDR2 ANQGSEA. Here the CDR3 reads CSGVNTEAFF. The CDR3 DNA follows: TGCAGCGGTGTGAACACTGAAGCTTTCTTT.

This clonotype showed up many times. CDR3: CASSSSAGGTYEQYF. For the CDR3, the DNA is TGCGCCAGCAGCTCCTCAGCGGGGGGTACCTACGAGCAGTACTTC. This chain joins TRBV5-1 and TRBJ2-7, with 9 bases aligning to TRBD2. The CDR3 runs 15 residues. Germline CDR1 SGHRS, CDR2 YFSETQ. J was trimmed by 2 bases and V by 3 bases; bases with no gene match: 6.

The rearrangement joins TRBV5-1 to TRBJ2-1, with D unresolved. The CDR3 is 15 residues long. Trimming pared 5 bases from V and 5 bases from J, leaving 17 bases between. Germline V gene lookup returns CDR1 SGHRS and CDR2 YFSETQ. The CDR3 region has the DNA TGCGCCAGCAGGAGGTCGGGTCGGACCCACAATGAGCAGTTCTTC. Its protein product is CASRRSGRTHNEQFF. Full variable domain (rest looked up from reference TRBV5-1 and TRBJ2-1): KAGVTQTPRYLIKTRGQQVTLSCSPISGHRSVSWYQQTPGQGLQFLFEYFSETQRNKGNFPGRFSGRQFSNSRSEMNVSTLELGDSALYLCASRRSGRTHNEQFFGPGTRLTVL.

The CDR3 nucleotides read TGTGCCAGTAGTACCGGCAGGGGCGGAAATCAGCCCCAGCATTTT. Its translation: CASSTGRGGNQPQHF. This chain links TRBV19 with TRBJ1-5; maybe TRBD1 (6 bases). Germline lookup yields CDR1 LNHDA and CDR2 SQIVND (reference sequence). This CDR3 region has 15 residues. Trimming pared 4 bases from V and 4 bases from J, leaving 14 bases between.

This clonotype was counted many times. The chain recombines TRBV7-9 with TRBJ1-6, with no clear D. The CDR3 is 16 residues long. V lost 1 base to trimming and J lost 10 bases, with 17 bases between them. Germline V CDR1 and CDR2: SEHNR, FQNEAQ (reference sequence). CDR3 coding DNA: TGTGCCAGCAGCTTAGATGTAACAACTGTCGGGTCACCCCTCCACTTT. Translation: CASSLDVTTVGSPLHF.

This chain joins TRBV6-1 and TRBJ2-1; 8 bases align to TRBD2. From germline, CDR1 is MNHNS and CDR2 SASEGT. V lost 8 bases to trimming and J lost 7 bases; unmatched junction nucleotides: 13. The CDR3 loop spans 15 amino acids. CDR3 residues: CASVRVRGARNEQFF. CDR3 sequence (DNA): TGTGCCAGCGTTCGAGTGCGGGGGGCCAGAAATGAGCAGTTCTTC.